This is a list of T cell receptor beta chains from one sample in a study of CD8+ T cells in alopecia areata. This table comes from immunoSEQ multiplex PCR, and its TCRdb copy is limited to in-frame clones, with some not included. The table includes around 120,000 clones, approximately 52% detected once. Sequences were derived from CD8+ T cells sorted from blood, sampled at week 4, from a patient treated with tofacitinib. These receptors all come from a human donor with alopecia areata. The CDR3 runs from the conserved cysteine through the conserved F or W. Fields, in order: J gene, clone size, D gene, CDR3 length, V gene, CDR3 protein, CDR3 DNA. A D gene is named only where the DNA matches it firmly. Some rows mark clone size as missing; the rest say once, few, many or name a class of expanded clone.

J: TRBJ1-5; size: .; D: .; length: 16; V: TRBV28; CDR3: CASRPTGTYSNQPQHF; DNA: TGTGCCAGTAGACCGACAGGAACCTATAGCAATCAGCCCCAGCATTTT
J: TRBJ1-5; size: few; D: .; length: 13; V: TRBV2; CDR3: CASSDTSNQPQHF; DNA: TGTGCCAGCAGTGACACCAGCAATCAGCCCCAGCATTTT
J: TRBJ2-3; size: few; D: .; length: 12; V: TRBV27; CDR3: CASSSNSDTQYF; DNA: TGTGCCAGCAGTTCCAACAGCGATACGCAGTATTTT
J: TRBJ2-3; size: .; D: TRBD1; length: 15; V: TRBV6-5; CDR3: CASSYSDRGTDTQYF; DNA: TGTGCCAGCAGTTACTCGGACAGGGGAACAGATACGCAGTATTTT
J: TRBJ1-4; size: .; D: .; length: 17; V: TRBV29-1; CDR3: CSADGARGEATDEKLFF; DNA: TGCAGCGCGGACGGGGCCCGCGGGGAGGCAACTGATGAAAAACTGTTTTTT
J: TRBJ2-1; size: .; D: .; length: 13; V: TRBV10-2; CDR3: CASSPGQTNEQFF; DNA: TGCGCCAGCAGTCCGGGACAAACCAATGAGCAGTTCTTC
J: TRBJ1-2; size: few; D: TRBD1; length: 15; V: TRBV7-9; CDR3: CASSSGQGEFYGYTF; DNA: TGTGCCAGCAGCTCCGGACAGGGCGAATTCTATGGCTACACCTTC
J: TRBJ1-2; size: .; D: .; length: 15; V: TRBV19; CDR3: CASSERPTTNYGYTF; DNA: TGTGCCAGTAGTGAACGACCGACAACGAACTATGGCTACACCTTC
J: TRBJ2-5; size: .; D: .; length: 12; V: TRBV2; CDR3: CASSGGQETQYF; DNA: TGTGCCAGCTCCGGGGGACAAGAGACCCAGTACTTC
J: TRBJ2-1; size: few; D: .; length: 14; V: TRBV27; CDR3: CASTPDRNYNEQFF; DNA: TGTGCCAGCACTCCGGACAGAAACTACAATGAGCAGTTCTTC
J: TRBJ2-1; size: .; D: TRBD2; length: 12; V: TRBV6-5; CDR3: CATHSGLDEQFF; DNA: TGTGCCACACACAGTGGACTAGATGAGCAGTTCTTC
J: TRBJ2-7; size: .; D: .; length: 13; V: TRBV27; CDR3: CASSLQGPYEQYF; DNA: TGTGCCAGCAGTTTACAGGGACCCTACGAGCAGTACTTC
J: TRBJ2-7; size: .; D: TRBD2; length: 13; V: TRBV30; CDR3: CAWSREGKYEQYF; DNA: TGTGCCTGGAGTCGGGAGGGGAAGTACGAGCAGTACTTC
J: TRBJ1-2; size: .; D: .; length: 12; V: TRBV15; CDR3: CATSTGGSGYTF; DNA: TGTGCCACCAGCACAGGAGGGTCGGGCTACACCTTC
J: TRBJ1-2; size: .; D: .; length: 16; V: TRBV7-9; CDR3: CASSPPQPARDYGYTF; DNA: TGTGCCAGCAGCCCCCCCCAACCCGCCAGGGACTATGGCTACACCTTC